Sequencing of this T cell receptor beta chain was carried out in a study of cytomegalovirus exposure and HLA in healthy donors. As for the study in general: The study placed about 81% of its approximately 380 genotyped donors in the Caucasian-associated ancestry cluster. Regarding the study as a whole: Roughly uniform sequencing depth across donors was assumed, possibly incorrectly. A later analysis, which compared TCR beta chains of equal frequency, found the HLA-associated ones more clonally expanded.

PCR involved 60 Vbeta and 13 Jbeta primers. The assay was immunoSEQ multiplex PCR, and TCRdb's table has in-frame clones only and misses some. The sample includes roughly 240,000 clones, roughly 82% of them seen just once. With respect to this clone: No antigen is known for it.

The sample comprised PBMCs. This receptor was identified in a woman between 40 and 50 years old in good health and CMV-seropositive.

The CDR3 DNA sequence: TGTGCCAGCAGTTTCTCAGGGGACGAGCAGTACTTC. Translation: CASSFSGDEQYF. The chain is built from TRBV6-6 and TRBJ2-7; D is possibly TRBD1 (6 bases). The CDR3 has 12 residues. The ends were cut back, 4 bases at V and 5 bases at J, with 9 bases in the middle. Germline V gene lookup returns CDR1 MNHNY and CDR2 SVGAGI (reference sequence).